The source of this TCR beta chain is a study of Ad26.COV2.S vaccination and SARS-CoV-2 variants. Assay: immunoSEQ multiplex PCR; the TCRdb copy retains only in-frame clones and omits some. The profile shows over 400,000 clones, roughly 88% of them singletons. The CDR3 is 14 residues long. Germline V lookup: CDR1 SNHLY, CDR2 FYNNEI. Trimming left V 8 bases short and J 3 bases short, with 14 bases between. Broader study findings: Reported findings describe substantial breadth in spike-specific CD8+ and CD4+ T cell responses following vaccination.

Treatment indicated: 19 received Ad26.COV2.S at low or high dose, single or two shots; 5 received placebo; per-sample allocation not given. Vaccine and placebo recipients were sampled on day 63 after the first injection. Its platform was an Ad26 vector, and its expressed antigen was Wuhan-strain SARS-CoV-2 spike. A remark on this clone: What it binds is unknown.

The rearrangement uses TRBV2 and TRBJ1-3; the D gene is possibly TRBD1 (6 bases). This sequence originates from a person aged 18-65 years who received the Ad26.COV2.S COVID-19 vaccine or a placebo. Sequenced here: peripheral blood, sampled in a trial of Ad26.COV2.S vaccine versus placebo. CDR3 region: CASSGYRDGNTIYF. The DNA for the CDR3 is TGTGCCAGCTCTGGGTACAGGGATGGAAACACCATATATTTT.